This TCR beta chain stems from a study of T cell responses to AZD1222 COVID-19 vaccine. Repertoires were generated with immunoSEQ multiplex PCR, while TCRdb's copy carries only in-frame clones and drops some. The data contain around 96,000 clones, about 86% of them singletons. Notes on this clone: The antigen remains undetermined.

Samples with a second dose at about 4 or about 12 weeks were pooled together. The V gene lost 8 bases and the J gene lost 1 base, with 11 bases spanning the gap. The germline V gene has CDR1 LNHDA and CDR2 SQIVND (reference sequence). This CDR3 has 14 residues. Broader study findings: In the spike-specific TCR repertoire, nearly half reportedly target unmutated variant regions. Only after the peak T cell response were repertoires sampled.

The clonotype was recovered from an adult who received the AZD1222 COVID-19 vaccine. This chain links TRBV19 with TRBJ2-2, with D uncertain. The sample consisted of peripheral blood, taken 28 days after the second AZD1222 dose. CDR3 amino acids: CASATPRNTGELFF. The CDR3 nucleotides read TGTGCCAGTGCCACGCCACGGAACACCGGGGAGCTGTTTTTT.